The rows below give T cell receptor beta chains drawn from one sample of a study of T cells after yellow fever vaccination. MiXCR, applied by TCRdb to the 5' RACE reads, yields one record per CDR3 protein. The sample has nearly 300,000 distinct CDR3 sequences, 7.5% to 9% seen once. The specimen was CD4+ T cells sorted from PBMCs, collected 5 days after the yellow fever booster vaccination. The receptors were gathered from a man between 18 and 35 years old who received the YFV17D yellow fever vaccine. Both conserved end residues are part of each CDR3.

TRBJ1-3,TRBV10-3,CAISEWTGKFGNTIYF
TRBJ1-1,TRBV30,CAWSGGWGLGAFF
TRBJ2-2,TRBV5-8,CASSLARGGELFF
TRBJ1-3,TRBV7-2,CASSLSEGVGGNTIYF
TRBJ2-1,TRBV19,CASSIERWQVSYNEQFF
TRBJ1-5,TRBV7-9,CASSLGGNRPFEPQHF
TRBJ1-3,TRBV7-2,CASSLQQGFPGNTIYF
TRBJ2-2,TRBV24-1,CATTSNTGELFF
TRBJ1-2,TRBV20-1,CSARYTRQRGYTF
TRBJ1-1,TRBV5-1,CASSWGQSNTEAFF
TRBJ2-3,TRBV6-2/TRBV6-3,CASSYGPGSFGDTQYF
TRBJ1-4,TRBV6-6,CASSHAIGGRYREKLFF
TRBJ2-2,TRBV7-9,CASSRDFFGELFF
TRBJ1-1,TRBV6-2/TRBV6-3,CASSRPGRGWTMNTEAFF
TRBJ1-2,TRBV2,CASSGQGVHGYTF
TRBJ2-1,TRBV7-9,CASSWGEARNEQFF
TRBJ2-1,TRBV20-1,CSARDGTSLGETYNEQFF
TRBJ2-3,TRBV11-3,CASSPVPVGPTTQYF
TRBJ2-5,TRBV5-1,CVSSLNPGPRREETQYF
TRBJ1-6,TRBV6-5,CASSEQGIFINSPLHF
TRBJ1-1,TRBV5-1,CASSLKVPGTEAFF
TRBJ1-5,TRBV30,CAWSSGAVSQPQHF
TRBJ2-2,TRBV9,CASSVVHTGELFF
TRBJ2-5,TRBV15,CATSRDLLETQYF
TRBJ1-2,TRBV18,CASSGDRNFYGYTF
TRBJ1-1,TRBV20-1,CSARGMIPRKAGGRSEAFF
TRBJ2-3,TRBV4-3,CASSQGRGLAGLDTQYF
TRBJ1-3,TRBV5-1,CASSLSSSGNTIYF
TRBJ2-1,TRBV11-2,CASITTGNSYNEQFF
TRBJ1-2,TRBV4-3,CASTPWGRGFYGYTF
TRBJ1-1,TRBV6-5,CASSYRKQSHTEAFF
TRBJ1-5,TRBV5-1,CASKEGVASNQPQHF
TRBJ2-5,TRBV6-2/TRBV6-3,CASSPRPWKQGGETQYF
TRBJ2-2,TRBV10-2,CASSESRVHGELFF
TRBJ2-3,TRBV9,CASSARGWDTQYF
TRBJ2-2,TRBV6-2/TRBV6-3,CASSYRGAFGELFF
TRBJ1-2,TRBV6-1,CASSDKSVTGGYGYTF
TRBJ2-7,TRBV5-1,CASSLAFNLYEQYF
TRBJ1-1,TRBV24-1,CATSEGDGEAFF
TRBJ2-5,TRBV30,CAWSVRGGETQYF
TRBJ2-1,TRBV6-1,CASTEAGTYNEQFF
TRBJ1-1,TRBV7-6,CASSLVGQPGGAFF
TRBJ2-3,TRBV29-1,CSTERVGSAGSADTQYF
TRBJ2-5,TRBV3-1,CASSLSRQETQYF
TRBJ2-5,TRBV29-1,CSARTGGYQETQYF
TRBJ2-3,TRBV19,CASSRNPSAPDTQYF
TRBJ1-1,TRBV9,CASGREGRAFF
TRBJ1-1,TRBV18,CASSPSVQGNTEAFF
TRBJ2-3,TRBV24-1,CATSRQGTTDTQYF
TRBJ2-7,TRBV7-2,CASSLGTSSYYEQYF
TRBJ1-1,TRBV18,CASSPRQTGQAEAFF
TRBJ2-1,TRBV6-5,CASSRRQGVGLRNEQFF
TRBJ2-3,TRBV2,CASSGATDTQYF
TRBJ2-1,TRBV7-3,CASSLIPRGIPSPDNNEQFF
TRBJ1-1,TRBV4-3,CASSPYWTVRGEAFF